The following is a T cell receptor (beta chain) sequence with its context. Antigen: not known. This specimen comes from a study of shared clonotypes between healthy human individuals. On the study more broadly: Used for every donor were three CD4 naive, three CD4 memory, two CD8 naive and one CD8 memory plate. Study observations and caveats: A handful of donors shared about 4.5% of their naive CD4 clonotypes. Depth of sequencing was expected to influence donor clonotype sharing.

The material for each subset, its genomic DNA, was split evenly across several immunoSEQ plates. Clones were sequenced by immunoSEQ multiplex PCR, and TCRdb holds only the in-frame ones, with some missing. The table includes 950,000 to 1,100,000 clones, under 80% detected once. The germline V gene has CDR1 SNHLY and CDR2 FYNNEI. This CDR3 contains 15 residues. V lost 6 bases, J lost 5 bases, and 16 bases lay in between. Sequences were obtained from memory CD4+ T cells sorted from blood. Subset denoted: CD45RA-negative fraction. This receptor was taken from a man aged 18 to 29 in good health. This rearrangement joins TRBV2 to TRBJ2-2, with D perhaps TRBD2 (6 bases). CDR3 in DNA: TGTGCCAGCAGGAAAGAGGGGCGGGGAACCGGGGAGCTGTTTTTT. It is translated as CASRKEGRGTGELFF. Variable domain in full (rest from reference TRBV2 and TRBJ2-2): EPEVTQTPSHQVTQMGQEVILRCVPISNHLYFYWYRQILGQKVEFLVSFYNNEISEKSEIFDDQFSVERPDGSNFTLKIRSTKLEDSAMYFCASRKEGRGTGELFFGEGSRLTVL.